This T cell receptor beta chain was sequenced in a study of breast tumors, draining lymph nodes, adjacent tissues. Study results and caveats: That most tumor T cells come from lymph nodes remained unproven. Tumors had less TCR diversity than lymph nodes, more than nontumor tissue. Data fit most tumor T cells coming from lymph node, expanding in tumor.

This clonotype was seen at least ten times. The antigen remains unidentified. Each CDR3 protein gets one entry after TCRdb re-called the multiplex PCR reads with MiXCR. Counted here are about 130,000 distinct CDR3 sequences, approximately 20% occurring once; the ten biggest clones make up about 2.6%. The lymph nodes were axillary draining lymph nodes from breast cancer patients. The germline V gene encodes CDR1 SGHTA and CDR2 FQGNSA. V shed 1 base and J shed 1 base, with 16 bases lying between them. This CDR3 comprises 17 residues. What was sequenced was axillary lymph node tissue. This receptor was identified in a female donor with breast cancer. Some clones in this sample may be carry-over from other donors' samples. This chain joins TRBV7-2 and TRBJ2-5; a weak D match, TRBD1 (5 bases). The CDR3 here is CASSLDSGLIVQETQYF. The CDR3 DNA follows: TGTGCCAGCAGCTTAGATTCAGGGTTGATCGTCCAAGAGACCCAGTACTTC.